This section outlines one TCR beta chain sequence together with its context. Authors' methods: Estimates of nucleated cell counts were drawn from the amplification of reference gene primers. The protocol was immunoSEQ multiplex PCR, while the TCRdb copy is restricted to in-frame clones and leaves out a portion. The V and J calls and clone size are taken from that table; D and trimming were inferred from the DNA. The sample records 120,000 to 150,000 clones, 88% being singletons. This entry comes from a study of blood T cell repertoires in COVID-19. Study context: There were acute and convalescent COVID-19 samples, and they came from the United States, Italy and Spain. PBMCs, B-cell-depleted T cells, or T cells were the source of the cDNA or gDNA that made up the material.

The CDR3 extends over 16 amino acids. V lost 1 base, J lost 2 bases, and 11 bases lay in between. Germline CDR1 reads MDHEN; CDR2 reads SYDVKM. V and J are TRBV28 and TRBJ2-2, with D possibly being TRBD2 (5 bases). The TCR comes from a man aged 50 to 60 with active or convalescent COVID-19. The sequenced material came from peripheral blood. The CDR3 here is CASSLLVALNTGELFF. The CDR3 region has the DNA TGTGCCAGCAGTTTATTGGTAGCGCTCAACACCGGGGAGCTGTTTTTT.